This T cell receptor (beta chain) was retrieved from a study of lymphopenia after photon versus proton radiotherapy. The study's findings and limits: Oligoclonal CD8+ Temra expansion after nadir drove photon patients' diversity drop.

Assay used: immunoSEQ multiplex PCR; TCRdb lists only in-frame clones, some missing. Here the sample spans more than 5,000 clones, more than 85% being singletons. Trimming took 2 bases from V and 5 from J, leaving 12 bases between them. Germline V gives CDR1 SGHRS, CDR2 YFSETQ. The CDR3 covers 14 residues. Concerning this clone itself: Its specificity is unknown.

The source material was peripheral blood, sampled from a patient treated with photon-based radiotherapy. This TCR was recovered from a man between 60 and 75 years old with cholangiocarcinoma. The J gene is TRBJ2-3, the V gene TRBV5-1; D not certain. CDR3 sequence reads: CASSLLGLVDTQYF. Written as DNA, the CDR3 is TGCGCCAGCAGCTTATTGGGGTTGGTAGATACGCAGTATTTT.